These 22 T cell receptor beta chains were all obtained from the same sample, sequenced in a study of cytomegalovirus exposure and HLA in healthy donors. Data came from immunoSEQ multiplex PCR; TCRdb stores just in-frame clones and leaves some out. Seen here are about 220,000 clones, roughly 83% observed once, and the top ten hold more than 13%. What was sequenced was PBMCs. These receptors all stem from a woman in her 30s in good health and CMV-seropositive.

V gene TRBV28 combines with J gene TRBJ1-4; 8 bases map to TRBD1. The CDR3 has 14 amino acids. Germline assignment: CDR1 MDHEN and CDR2 SYDVKM. V gave up 6 bases and J gave up 5 bases; unmatched junction bases: 5. The CDR3 is CASRSTGGNEKLFF. Here the CDR3 DNA reads TGTGCCAGCAGATCCACAGGGGGGAATGAAAAACTGTTTTTT.

The chain carries TRBV19 and TRBJ2-3, with TRBD1 identical over 8 bases. Germline CDR1 reads LNHDA; CDR2 reads SQIVND (reference sequence). The CDR3 runs to 15 residues. Trimming removed 7 bases from V and 0 bases from J; junction bases left unmatched: 6. The CDR3 DNA follows: TGTGCCAGTAAACGACAGGGGTACAGCACAGATACGCAGTATTTT. Its translation is CASKRQGYSTDTQYF.

V and J are TRBV5-1 and TRBJ2-7, with 10 bases aligning to TRBD2. The CDR3 loop spans 18 amino acids. The J segment lost 0 bases and the V segment lost 4 bases, leaving 13 bases of the junction unmatched. Germline CDR1 is SGHRS and CDR2 is YFSETQ. CDR3 nucleotides: TGCGCCAGCAGCAAATTGCCGGGACTAGCGACTTCCTCCTACGAGCAGTACTTC. This encodes CASSKLPGLATSSYEQYF.

The CDR3 nucleotides are TGCGCCAGCAGGCGAGGTGCGGGGTCGAGCACAGATACGCAGTATTTT. This encodes CASRRGAGSSTDTQYF. The chain is built from TRBV5-1 and TRBJ2-3; possible D gene TRBD2, 6 bases. Germline V gene data show CDR1 as SGHRS and CDR2 as YFSETQ. There are 16 residues in the CDR3. V shed 5 bases and J shed 0 bases, with 16 bases lying between them.

This chain joins TRBV5-1 and TRBJ1-2; no clear D. Per the germline V gene, CDR1 is SGHRS and CDR2 is YFSETQ. The V end was cut by 4 bases, the J end by 2 bases, with 12 bases between. CDR3 length equals 14 residues. CDR3: CASSPPQTNYGYTF. The CDR3 DNA reads TGCGCCAGCAGCCCCCCGCAGACCAACTATGGCTACACCTTC. The full variable domain, rest sourced from reference TRBV5-1 and TRBJ1-2, is KAGVTQTPRYLIKTRGQQVTLSCSPISGHRSVSWYQQTPGQGLQFLFEYFSETQRNKGNFPGRFSGRQFSNSRSEMNVSTLELGDSALYLCASSPPQTNYGYTFGSGTRLTVV.

CDR3 loop: CATSRGQGPYEQYF. DNA of the CDR3: TGTGCCACCAGCAGAGGACAGGGGCCCTACGAGCAGTACTTC. The rearrangement uses TRBV15 and TRBJ2-7; 8 nucleotides agree with TRBD1. The V gene end was trimmed by 1 base and the J gene end by 2 bases; junction bases not matched to a gene: 1. This CDR3 is built from 14 residues. Germline V CDR1 and CDR2: LNHNV, YYDKDF (reference sequence).

This clone is a singleton in its sample. The CDR3 DNA reads as TGTGCCTGGAGTACCGGGACAGGGGGCGGCTACACCTTC. Translating gives CAWSTGTGGGYTF. The chain has TRBV30 and TRBJ1-2, with 12 bases identical to TRBD1. Unmatched junction bases numbered 3, after V lost 2 bases and J lost 8 bases. CDR3 length: 13 residues. Germline V gene sequence: CDR1 GTSNPN, CDR2 SVGIG (reference sequence).

This rearrangement joins TRBV28 to TRBJ2-7, with a possible D match to TRBD1 (6 bases). The V end lost 5 bases, the J end lost 1 base, and 15 bases lay between the germline ends. This CDR3 region has 15 residues. Germline V lookup: CDR1 MDHEN, CDR2 SYDVKM. CDR3 loop: CASSPPTGRSYEQYF. In nucleotides, the CDR3 is TGTGCCAGCAGTCCCCCCACAGGGCGATCCTACGAGCAGTACTTC.

The chain links TRBV5-1 to TRBJ2-3; 14 bases agree with TRBD2. CDR3 length: 19 residues. Germline trimming cut 2 bases from V and 6 bases from J; bases unmatched to any gene: 14. Germline CDR1 and CDR2: SGHRS and YFSETQ. CDR3 region: CASSFRGRTSGRPSDTQYF. The CDR3 bases are TGCGCCAGCAGCTTCCGAGGGAGGACTAGCGGGAGGCCCTCCGATACGCAGTATTTT.

The chain links TRBV6-5 to TRBJ2-1; D gene unclear. Germline CDR1 MNHEY, CDR2 SVGAGI. The V end was cut by 2 bases, the J end by 5 bases, with 7 bases between. This CDR3 spans 13 amino acids. The DNA for the CDR3 is TGTGCCAGCAGTTACAAGGAAAACAATGAGCAGTTCTTC. This sequence encodes CASSYKENNEQFF.

This chain uses TRBV30 with TRBJ2-3, with D possibly being TRBD1 (6 bases). The V gene lost 3 bases and the J gene lost 6 bases, with 19 bases spanning the gap. CDR1 and CDR2 from the germline V gene are GTSNPN and SVGIG (reference sequence). The CDR3 runs to 15 residues. The CDR3 nucleotides are TGTGCCTGGAGCGCCCGACAGGTCTGGAAGGATACGCAGTATTTT. Its translation: CAWSARQVWKDTQYF.

The chain employs TRBV7-3 and TRBJ1-1, with unresolved D. Germline-derived CDR1 and CDR2 are SGHTA and FQGTGA. CDR3 length: 15 residues. Trimming left V 0 bases short and J 2 bases short, with 10 bases between. This CDR3 reads CASSLTLSPNTEAFF. The CDR3 DNA follows: TGTGCCAGCAGCTTAACGTTGAGTCCAAACACTGAAGCTTTCTTT. The whole variable domain, filled in from reference TRBV7-3 and TRBJ1-1, reads GAGVSQTPSNKVTEKGKYVELRCDPISGHTALYWYRQSLGQGPEFLIYFQGTGAADDSGLPNDRFFAVRPEGSVSTLKIQRTERGDSAVYLCASSLTLSPNTEAFFGQGTRLTVV.

The chain employs TRBV9 and TRBJ2-7, with D perhaps matching TRBD2 (6 bases). The CDR3 is 13 residues long. Trimming removed 5 bases from V and 1 base from J, with 10 bases in between. CDR1 and CDR2 from the germline V gene are SGDLS and YYNGEE. CDR3 loop: CASSGDSSYEQYF. The CDR3 DNA follows: TGTGCCAGCAGTGGGGACTCGTCCTACGAGCAGTACTTC.

J is TRBJ1-1 and V is TRBV4-3; the D gene is possibly TRBD1 (6 bases). Germline CDR1 LGHNA, CDR2 YSLEER. The CDR3 loop spans 14 amino acids. Trimming removed 6 bases from V and 5 bases from J, with 16 bases in between. Written as DNA, the CDR3 is TGCGCCAGCAGGGTTCGACAGGAGGAAACTGAAGCTTTCTTT. This sequence encodes CASRVRQEETEAFF.

The chain carries TRBV5-4 and TRBJ2-5; a possible D gene is TRBD1 (6 bases). There are 15 residues in the CDR3. V was clipped by 4 bases and J by 5 bases, with 18 bases between them. Germline CDR1 is SGHNT and CDR2 is YYREEE (reference sequence). The CDR3 protein is CASSTRDTIGETQYF. CDR3 nucleotides: TGTGCCAGCAGCACAAGGGACACCATAGGGGAGACCCAGTACTTC.

This rearrangement joins TRBV19 to TRBJ1-5, with TRBD1 as a possible D gene (5 bases). The ends were cut back, 4 bases at V and 4 bases at J, with 14 bases in the middle. CDR1 and CDR2 (germline): LNHDA, SQIVND (reference sequence). The CDR3 is 15 residues long. The CDR3 sequence: CASSTPSGKNQPQHF. The DNA for the CDR3 is TGTGCCAGTAGTACCCCCTCAGGGAAGAATCAGCCCCAGCATTTT.

This chain links TRBV4-2 with TRBJ1-4; perhaps TRBD1 as D (6 bases). V was trimmed by 3 bases and J by 3 bases, leaving 14 bases between them. Germline assignment: CDR1 LGHNA and CDR2 YNFKEQ. The CDR3 has 16 residues. CDR3 DNA: TGTGCCAGCAGCCAGAGAGCAGGGGCGGCTAATGAAAAACTGTTTTTT. Its protein product is CASSQRAGAANEKLFF.

The V gene is TRBV13, the J gene TRBJ1-2; D not certain. CDR1 PRHDT and CDR2 FYEKMQ come from the germline V gene (reference sequence). This CDR3 has 14 amino acids. The V gene lost 2 bases and the J gene lost 1 base, with 8 bases spanning the gap. The DNA of the CDR3 is TGTGCCAGCAGCTTATTGGACGGTAACTATGGCTACACCTTC. Translation: CASSLLDGNYGYTF.

The rearrangement uses TRBV9 and TRBJ2-3, with D possibly matching TRBD1 (5 bases). Germline V gives CDR1 SGDLS, CDR2 YYNGEE. Between the trimmed V and J ends, which lost 0 bases and 1 base, there was a span of 9 bases. CDR3 length equals 15 residues. The CDR3 protein is CASSVDGARTDTQYF. The CDR3 DNA reads as TGTGCCAGCAGCGTAGATGGGGCCCGCACAGATACGCAGTATTTT.

V usage is TRBV29-1 and J usage is TRBJ1-1; D is undetermined. V lost 3 bases to trimming and J lost 1 base, with 6 bases between them. Germline CDR1 reads SQVTM; CDR2 reads ANQGSEA. This CDR3 spans 12 amino acids. Written as DNA, the CDR3 is TGCAGCGTTGATGCGGCGAACACTGAAGCTTTCTTT. This sequence encodes CSVDAANTEAFF.

The CDR3 DNA is TGTGCCAGCAGCTTAAGAGGGGATGGACCCCAGCATTTT. It translates to CASSLRGDGPQHF. The chain uses TRBV13 and TRBJ1-5; possibly TRBD1 for D (5 bases). V was cut by 2 bases and J by 10 bases, with 12 bases left in between. Germline assignment: CDR1 PRHDT and CDR2 FYEKMQ (reference sequence). The CDR3 runs 13 residues.

This clone turned up a few times. V and J are TRBV19 and TRBJ2-7; the D gene is possibly TRBD1 (6 bases). CDR1 LNHDA and CDR2 SQIVND come from the germline V gene (reference sequence). The CDR3 has 13 amino acids. V lost 5 bases to trimming and J lost 6 bases, with 14 bases between them. CDR3: CASSPPGVPEQYF. CDR3 nucleotides: TGTGCCAGTAGTCCGCCAGGGGTACCCGAGCAGTACTTC.